Below are 11 T cell receptor beta chains sequenced from a single sample in a study of T cells in Graves' hyperthyroidism and ophthalmopathy. The CDR3 regions of TCR beta were amplified from RNA transcripts. HTBI primers drove first-round RT-PCR of the TCR CDR3. TCRdb re-called the multiplex PCR reads through MiXCR, storing one row per CDR3 protein. The table includes over 550,000 distinct CDR3 sequences, roughly a sixth detected once. The material sequenced was blood. The source of these receptors is a woman aged 18-29 years with Graves' hyperthyroidism.

This clonotype was seen a few times. The V and J genes are TRBV15 and TRBJ2-1, with D tentatively TRBD2 (6 bases). V shed 1 base and J shed 4 bases, with 11 bases lying between them. This CDR3 is 15 amino acids long. Germline V gene data show CDR1 as LNHNV and CDR2 as YYDKDF (reference sequence). In DNA form, the CDR3 reads TGTGCCACCAGCAGAGGAGAAGGGAGGTACAATGAGCAGTTCTTC. Its protein product is CATSRGEGRYNEQFF.

As for this clonotype: Possible read error: a much larger clone is one base away. This chain joins TRBV10-3 and TRBJ2-5, with TRBD1 matching over 8 bases. From germline, CDR1 is ENHRY and CDR2 SYGVKD. The CDR3 is made up of 15 amino acids. CDR3 loop: CASSRTGNCQETQYF. CDR3 in DNA: TGTGCCAGCAGTAGGACAGGGAACTGCCAAGAGACCCAGTACTTC.

The chain couples TRBV27 to TRBJ1-1; 7 bases line up with TRBD1. Trimming removed 5 bases from V and 4 bases from J; junction bases left unmatched: 22. Germline CDR1 and CDR2: MNHEY and SMNVEV (reference sequence). CDR3 size: 19 residues. DNA for the CDR3: TGTGCCAGCAGTCCGTTTTGGAGCCAGGGGGGACTTCGTGGCACTGAAGCTTTCTTT. Its translation: CASSPFWSQGGLRGTEAFF.

This chain uses TRBV9 with TRBJ1-2; D not resolved. Trimming took off 0 bases at V and 0 bases at J, with 9 bases between the two ends. Germline V lookup: CDR1 SGDLS, CDR2 YYNGEE. This CDR3 contains 15 residues. CDR3 nucleotide sequence: TGTGCCAGCAGCGTAGGAAACAGCGCTAACTATGGCTACACCTTC. This encodes CASSVGNSANYGYTF.

This clonotype was seen ten or more times. The chain employs TRBV6-8 and TRBJ1-2; 7 nucleotides line up with TRBD1. With 1 base clipped from V and 5 bases from J, the junction kept 10 bases outside the gene matches. The CDR3 extends over 16 amino acids. Germline V gene lookup returns CDR1 MNHGY and CDR2 SAAAGT. The CDR3 DNA reads as TGTGCCAGCAGTTACTTCTGGACAGGACGCGGATATGGCTACACCTTC. Amino acids: CASSYFWTGRGYGYTF.

The CDR3 reads CASSPTDRGGTGELFF. The CDR3 DNA follows: TGTGCCAGCAGTCCGACGGACAGGGGGGGCACCGGGGAGCTGTTTTTT. The gene calls are TRBV3-1 and TRBJ2-2, with 10 bases aligning to TRBD1. The germline V gene has CDR1 LGHDT and CDR2 YNNKEL (reference sequence). The CDR3 contains 16 residues. Trimming removed 6 bases from V and 4 bases from J; junction bases left unmatched: 8. Complete variable domain (other parts from reference TRBV3-1 and TRBJ2-2): DTAVSQTPKYLVTQMGNDKSIKCEQNLGHDTMYWYKQDSKKFLKIMFSYNNKELIINETVPNRFSPKSPDKAHLNLHINSLELGDSAVYFCASSPTDRGGTGELFFGEGSRLTVL.

Many counts were recorded for this clonotype. The chain couples TRBV3-1 to TRBJ2-7; D remains unclear. The CDR3 loop spans 14 amino acids. Germline V gene data show CDR1 as LGHDT and CDR2 as YNNKEL (reference sequence). The germline V and J ends were trimmed by 2 bases and 4 bases, with 12 bases remaining between them. DNA for the CDR3: TGTGCCAGCAGCCAATACCGCTGGAATTACGAGCAGTACTTC. Protein sequence: CASSQYRWNYEQYF.

This clonotype was seen many times. V and J are TRBV7-2 and TRBJ1-1; D is perhaps TRBD1 (5 bases). With 1 base removed from V and 4 bases from J, the gap between germline ends came to 13 bases. The CDR3 length is 15 residues. The germline V gene encodes CDR1 SGHTA and CDR2 FQGNSA. In nucleotides, the CDR3 is TGTGCCAGCAGCTTAGTTTGGACCAGGGCCACTGAAGCTTTCTTT. Translating it yields CASSLVWTRATEAFF.

In nucleotides, the CDR3 is TGTGCCAGTAGTATAGATCGGGGAGGGAGGCTGTTTTTT. It is translated as CASSIDRGGRLFF. This chain connects TRBV19 to TRBJ2-2, with 7 bases that match TRBD2. CDR1 is LNHDA, CDR2 SQIVND, per germline (reference sequence). V trimming: 0 bases; J trimming: 13 bases; junction bases outside the gene matches: 5. The CDR3 loop spans 13 amino acids.

The V call is TRBV20-1, the J call TRBJ1-2; D might be TRBD1 (5 bases). Germline CDR1 and CDR2: DFQATT and SNEGSKA (reference sequence). Deletions cut 5 bases from V and 0 bases from J, with 19 bases between. The length of the CDR3 is 16 residues. CDR3 sequence (DNA): TGCAGTGCTGATCTCGAAGTGGCAGGGTCTAACTATGGCTACACCTTC. Translating gives CSADLEVAGSNYGYTF.

The V call is TRBV29-1, the J call TRBJ2-1, with D maybe TRBD1 (5 bases). Germline values: CDR1 SQVTM, CDR2 ANQGSEA. V lost 3 bases and J 2 bases, leaving 11 bases between the germline ends. This CDR3 comprises 14 residues. The CDR3 reads CSVELRGTYNEQFF. The CDR3, as DNA: TGCAGCGTTGAGCTTAGGGGAACCTACAATGAGCAGTTCTTC.